The TCR beta chain under discussion was sequenced for a study of cytomegalovirus exposure and HLA in healthy donors. 13 Jbeta primers and 60 Vbeta primers were used for the PCR. TCRdb's table, derived via immunoSEQ multiplex PCR, lists solely in-frame clones and lacks some. This table holds 120,000 to 150,000 clones, approximately 80% found once. Unmatched junction bases numbered 5, after V lost 4 bases and J lost 8 bases. Germline values: CDR1 SNHLY, CDR2 FYNNEI. The CDR3 has 15 amino acids. Donors counted as nominally healthy when sampled, yet unrecorded immune exposures were likely. This clone was recorded once. Its target is unknown. Study outcomes and limitations: A later analysis linked around 15,000 TCR beta sequences to HLA alleles at 0.05 false discovery rate. Presence/absence analyses assumed roughly uniform sequencing depth across donors. Immune exposure information available was restricted to CMV serostatus.

J is TRBJ1-6 and V is TRBV2; 10 bases agree with TRBD1. The TCR comes from a woman aged 40 to 49 in good health and CMV-seropositive. The material sequenced was PBMCs. CDR3 bases: TGTGCCAGCAGTGTTCGGGACAGGGGCGATTCACCCCTCCACTTT. It specifies CASSVRDRGDSPLHF.